This record covers a single TCR beta chain. Its antigen is still unknown. Base qualities are not provided; no much larger clone lies one nucleotide away. These data come from a study of blood T cell repertoires in COVID-19 (dated by TCRdb to 2020 to 2022). Notes on the research overall: Samples from collaborators originated in the United States, Italy and Spain and spanned both the acute and convalescent phases of COVID-19. The material from the prospective study consisted of cDNA or gDNA derived from T cells, B-cell-depleted T cells, or PBMCs. Deeply sampled blood TCRbeta repertoires from subjects exposed to, actively infected with, or recovered from COVID-19 were included in the dataset. The repertoires were released in a freely available public database intended as a resource for research on the immune response to SARS-CoV-2. Samples were obtained from the ongoing ImmuneRACE study (first 160 participants) and from about 1,300 subjects provided by 6 global collaborators. The sample metadata nearly always contained a de-identified subject ID, COVID-19 status, age in years and sex. Where available, HLA class I and class II types were taken from metadata supplied by the sample provider and were not determined by assay-based typing. The full study reports these points: The amount of clinical and demographic metadata varied by source and participant and was provided uncurated.

Whole blood was collected in K2EDTA tubes by collaborating institutions according to the institutions' own protocols. For TCRbeta analysis, collaborators shipped samples in one of three forms: frozen whole blood, isolated PBMCs, or DNA extracted from either of those sample types. The germline V gene gives CDR1 as SGHTA and CDR2 as FQGNSA. The CDR3 runs 13 residues from the cysteine to the phenylalanine. The read is trimmed to its CDR3 DNA, 39 bases read in frame from base 1. From V the trimming removes 9 bases and from J it removes 4 bases, while the gene matches leave 6 bases of the junction unaccounted for. The immunoSEQ Assay, a bias-controlled multiplex PCR, was used to amplify TCRbeta CDR3 regions from genomic DNA. The authors' analysis ran thus. The number of nucleated cells in each sample was estimated from the amplification of reference gene primers within the assay. To quantify the absolute abundance of each unique TCRbeta CDR3 rearrangement, sequence reads were collapsed and filtered. For each sample, productive Simpson clonality was calculated as the square root of Simpson's diversity index across productive rearrangements. TCRdb carries this immuneACCESS record with in-frame sequences only. Its versions omit some clonotypes, under half of them owing to an unresolved V gene in the studies checked, with the rest unexplained. From that table come the V and J calls and clone size; the DNA was used to work out D and trimming. The sample contains about 39,000 clones, around 84% of them found a single time. The top ten constitute about 60% of the sample.

The TCR comes from an older man with acute or convalescent COVID-19. Sequenced: peripheral blood. Rearrangement joined TRBV7-2 to TRBJ2-3; the junction holds 8 bases that match TRBD2. This receptor carries the CDR3 CASDSGSSDTQYF. The DNA sequence is as follows: TGTGCCAGTGACAGCGGGAGTTCAGATACGCAGTATTTT.